This TCR beta chain came from a study of shared clonotypes between healthy human individuals. The study, taken as a whole, reports: In this cohort, only blood was sampled, and tissue repertoires likely differ. Non-shared clonotypes showed lower generation probabilities than clonotypes common to all four donors.

Of note for this clone: Its antigen is still unknown.

In the original analysis: In the immunoSEQ data, sequences were junction-only and lacked quality scores, so filtering differed. The data were produced by immunoSEQ multiplex PCR, yet TCRdb's version contains in-frame clones alone and is incomplete. V and J calls plus clone size are reproduced from that table; the DNA served to infer D and trimming. The repertoire includes a few million clones, approximately 94% of them detected once, and over 0.12% sits in the top ten. Donors comprised healthy HIV-negative adults lacking recent acute infections or vaccinations. This CDR3 is 17 amino acids long. V trimming: 4 bases; J trimming: 3 bases; junction bases outside the gene matches: 11. Germline-derived CDR1 and CDR2 are MNHNS and SASEGT.

The sample comprised naive CD4+ T cells sorted from blood. Subset described: CD45RA+ positively selected. The source is a man aged 18 to 30 in good health. The chain recombines TRBV6-1 with TRBJ2-7, with 11 bases fitting TRBD2. The CDR3 loop reads CASSGESSGGTRYEQYF. DNA of the CDR3: TGTGCCAGCAGTGGGGAGTCTAGCGGGGGGACTCGCTACGAGCAGTACTTC.